The rows below give T cell receptor beta chains drawn from one sample of a study of T cell repertoires in cytomegalovirus infection. TCRdb reprocessed the reads with MiXCR, giving one entry per CDR3 protein. This table has over 100,000 distinct CDR3 sequences, 9.5% to 13% appearing once. No antigen has been assigned to these receptors. Sequencing used PBMCs, sequenced either directly or after in vitro stimulation (not recorded which). All receptors come from a human donor in good health (CMV status not recorded). Some clones in this sample may be carry-over from other donors' samples. Both conserved end residues are part of each CDR3. Each record gives: V gene, J gene, CDR3 protein.

TRBV6-2/TRBV6-3,TRBJ1-4,CASSYGLGQGGEKLFF
TRBV29-1,TRBJ2-1,CSGRLANDNEQFF
TRBV7-6,TRBJ1-2,CASSPVVQNYGYTF
TRBV4-1,TRBJ2-7,CASSQGGDRVTYEQYF
TRBV5-6,TRBJ2-7,CASSFRTGEDEQYF
TRBV4-1,TRBJ2-5,CASSQSRDRGFETQYF
TRBV7-6,TRBJ1-3,CASSSTGAGNTIYF
TRBV11-2,TRBJ2-3,CASSLGTGRSDTQYF
TRBV11-2,TRBJ1-2,CASSLDLGTGVDQGYTF
TRBV7-9,TRBJ1-4,CASSFGSSNEKLFF
TRBV7-3,TRBJ2-1,CASSLNPGPVKQFF
TRBV12-3/TRBV12-4,TRBJ1-3,CASRSGVLIYF
TRBV7-9,TRBJ1-1,CASSVEGFSVAFF
TRBV27,TRBJ1-1,CASSSTGGDTEAFF
TRBV11-2,TRBJ2-2,CASSIAAAPGGAGELFF
TRBV6-2/TRBV6-3,TRBJ1-5,CASKSNQPQHF
TRBV19,TRBJ2-2,CASTTPSGKIGELFF
TRBV29-1,TRBJ2-2,CSVGRMGTGELFF
TRBV7-2,TRBJ2-7,CASSLAGVSYEQYF
TRBV20-1,TRBJ1-1,CSAREKQGNTEAFF
TRBV5-1,TRBJ2-2,CASSPGQWNTGELFF
TRBV11-3,TRBJ2-1,CASSLATSGGFSYNEQFF
TRBV4-1,TRBJ1-2,CASSHPDRGGYTF
TRBV6-5,TRBJ2-7,CASSYLYRDRREQYF
TRBV27,TRBJ1-1,CASSPRGDRVSEAFF
TRBV10-2,TRBJ1-6,CASSDMERSPLHF
TRBV4-1,TRBJ2-2,CASKLAENTGELFF
TRBV7-2,TRBJ2-3,CASSSDYLSTDTQYF
TRBV7-2,TRBJ1-2,CASSRTENIYGYTF
TRBV7-2,TRBJ2-7,CASSLGGREASYEQYF
TRBV29-1,TRBJ1-2,CSVEEGPAGPGYTF
TRBV28,TRBJ1-5,CASSLPHRPQHF
TRBV23-1,TRBJ2-5,CASSQGKLGTQYF
TRBV9,TRBJ2-1,CASSVRTASYNEQFF
TRBV6-8,TRBJ2-1,CASSYTGTGNYNEQFF
TRBV7-2,TRBJ2-1,CASSLGGSNNEQFF
TRBV7-2,TRBJ2-4,CASSSVGHSSGGYF
TRBV20-1,TRBJ2-1,CSARDLIGLSYDEQFF
TRBV6-1,TRBJ2-3,CASRTRDRGTDTQYF
TRBV12-3/TRBV12-4,TRBJ2-3,CASSPSVGGTDTQYF
TRBV20-1,TRBJ2-1,CSARQGLSNEQFF
TRBV2,TRBJ2-1,CASSGIRLYEQFF
TRBV6-5,TRBJ1-4,CASSYSTQGSEKLFF
TRBV28,TRBJ2-5,CASSSNTPRLAAQETQYF
TRBV5-1,TRBJ2-6,CASSTEGDRSSGANVLTF
TRBV11-1,TRBJ2-7,CASSFREGTYEQYF
TRBV5-6,TRBJ2-1,CASSRVQLREVNEQFF
TRBV11-2,TRBJ1-1,CASSPRGGAGEKFF
TRBV7-2,TRBJ1-2,CASSLARRAVGYTF
TRBV6-5,TRBJ2-3,CASSYSARGVGTDTQYF
TRBV6-5,TRBJ1-1,CASSYSRGTEAFF
TRBV6-2/TRBV6-3,TRBJ2-1,CASSYPQAGPYNEQFF
TRBV10-3,TRBJ2-5,CAISDSRGGEETQYF
TRBV12-3/TRBV12-4,TRBJ1-1,CASSFGPDRATEAFF
TRBV14,TRBJ2-1,CASSQAGTPTSNEQFF